The rows below give T cell receptor beta chains drawn from one sample of a study of blood T cell repertoires in COVID-19. Libraries were prepared by immunoSEQ multiplex PCR; TCRdb keeps only in-frame clonotypes and omits some of them. The sample yields over 60,000 clones, approximately 80% seen once. Sequenced material: peripheral blood. These receptors all come from an older man with active or convalescent COVID-19. The CDR3 runs from the conserved cysteine through the conserved F or W.

CDR3 protein: CASSRPGETQYF; V gene: TRBV6-2/TRBV6-3
CDR3 protein: CAIVPARDTQYF; V gene: TRBV10-3
CDR3 protein: CASSILIGGLYNEQFF; V gene: TRBV19
CDR3 protein: CASSPARAYQETQYF; V gene: TRBV5-1
CDR3 protein: CASSKEQDTEAFF; V gene: TRBV18
CDR3 protein: CASSPQTGSGELFF; V gene: TRBV23-1
CDR3 protein: CASSPIAGGSEQFF; V gene: TRBV14
CDR3 protein: CASSRAGEAVYEQYF; V gene: TRBV19
CDR3 protein: CASSSRYRDRVSNEQFF; V gene: TRBV19
CDR3 protein: CASSITGALETQYF; V gene: TRBV5-1
CDR3 protein: CASSLLNQGEVQETQYF; V gene: TRBV7-8
CDR3 protein: CASSSGQGNTGELFF; V gene: TRBV28
CDR3 protein: CASSLTQETQYF; V gene: TRBV18
CDR3 protein: CASSQEGGQGRSQYGYTF; V gene: TRBV14
CDR3 protein: CATLNSGSYEQYF; V gene: TRBV10-2
CDR3 protein: CASSFGINYGYTF; V gene: TRBV5-1
CDR3 protein: CAMKPDDRVGAEAFF; V gene: TRBV10-3
CDR3 protein: CASSRDRALSVF; V gene: TRBV11-2
CDR3 protein: CASSASGLAGVEQYF; V gene: TRBV7-3